This entry lists 32 T cell receptor beta chains sequenced from one sample in a study of blood T cells in healthy people across ages. A second PCR, run for roughly 7 to 11 cycles, used a sample-barcoded 5' primer plus a J-beta primer mix. One entry per CDR3 protein results from TCRdb running MiXCR on the 5' RACE reads. This sample has some 730,000 distinct CDR3 sequences, with 20% to 25% found just once. Specimen: blood. Receptor source: a man between 65 and 79 years old in good health.

This chain uses TRBV3-1 with TRBJ2-5; possibly TRBD1 or TRBD2 for D (6 bases each). Deletions cut 0 bases from V and 5 bases from J, with 10 bases between. The CDR3 has 14 amino acids. CDR1 and CDR2 from the germline V gene are LGHDT and YNNKEL (reference sequence). The CDR3 DNA follows: TGTGCCAGCAGCCAAGAGACGGGGGCTGAGACCCAGTACTTC. Protein sequence: CASSQETGAETQYF.

The chain uses TRBV7-2 and TRBJ2-1; 12 bases align to TRBD2. Germline lookup yields CDR1 SGHTA and CDR2 FQGNSA. V dropped 5 bases and J dropped 7; count of bases not matched to a gene: 9. This CDR3 comprises 16 residues. DNA for the CDR3: TGTGCCAGCAGCAAACTACTAGCGGGAGGTAGGAATGAGCAGTTCTTC. This gives the protein CASSKLLAGGRNEQFF.

This clonotype turned up a few times. The chain recombines TRBV7-2 with TRBJ1-5; the match to TRBD1 covers 8 bases. J lost 4 bases, V lost 5 bases, and 7 bases had no gene match. CDR1 and CDR2 from the germline V gene are SGHTA and FQGNSA. The CDR3 is 15 amino acids. In nucleotides, the CDR3 is TGTGCCAGCAGCGCGCAGACAGGGGCAAATCAGCCCCAGCATTTT. This encodes CASSAQTGANQPQHF.

This clonotype was seen more than once but under ten times. The chain combines TRBV9 with TRBJ2-4; no firm D call. Per the germline V gene, CDR1 is SGDLS and CDR2 is YYNGEE. Trimming cost V 0 bases and J 0 bases, with 7 bases left between them. The length of the CDR3 is 15 residues. The CDR3, as DNA: TGTGCCAGCAGCGTAGACAGCCTAGCCAAAAACATTCAGTACTTC. Protein product: CASSVDSLAKNIQYF. The full variable domain, with the rest looked up from reference TRBV9 and TRBJ2-4, is DSGVTQTPKHLITATGQRVTLRCSPRSGDLSVYWYQQSLDQGLQFLIQYYNGEERAKGNILERFSAQQFPDLHSELNLSSLELGDSALYFCASSVDSLAKNIQYFGAGTRLSVL.

The table lists this clonotype with a few counts. The gene calls are TRBV6-5 and TRBJ1-1; D remains unclear. The CDR3 sequence is 14 residues long. Per germline, CDR1 MNHEY and CDR2 SVGAGI. V shed 4 bases and J shed 2 bases, with 11 bases lying between them. In DNA form, the CDR3 reads TGTGCCAGCAGTTTTGGACGGAGCAACACTGAAGCTTTCTTT. Translating it yields CASSFGRSNTEAFF.

This clonotype was seen at least ten times. CDR3 bases: TGTGCCAGCAGCAATGCCGGGACAGGGGTCACCGGGGAGCTGTTTTTT. Its translation: CASSNAGTGVTGELFF. The chain has TRBV7-7 and TRBJ2-2; 10 positions agree with TRBD1. The CDR3 length is 16 residues. Germline CDR1 SSHAT, CDR2 FNYEAQ (reference sequence). V dropped 5 bases and J dropped 4; count of bases not matched to a gene: 7.

Of note for this clonotype: One junction end does not reproduce the germline sequence, and a read error may be involved. V usage is TRBV10-3 and J usage is TRBJ1-2; 9 bases map to TRBD1. CDR3 size: 15 residues. Germline V gene data show CDR1 as ENHRY and CDR2 as SYGVKD. In nucleotides, the CDR3 is TGTGCCATCAGCGAGTCTGAGGACAGGGGTAGTGGCTACACCTTC. Its translation: CAISESEDRGSGYTF.

The gene calls are TRBV7-2 and TRBJ2-1; a weak D match, TRBD1 (5 bases). CDR1 and CDR2 (germline): SGHTA, FQGNSA. Trimming removed 3 bases at V and 5 bases at J, with 11 bases between. This CDR3 region has 14 residues. Here the CDR3 reads CASSFQGGNNEQFF. The CDR3 coding sequence is TGTGCCAGCAGCTTCCAGGGCGGTAACAATGAGCAGTTCTTC.

This clonotype has at least ten counts. The chain couples TRBV20-1 to TRBJ2-1; the match to TRBD2 covers 7 bases. Unmatched junction bases numbered 7, after V lost 3 bases and J lost 8 bases. Per germline, CDR1 DFQATT and CDR2 SNEGSKA (reference sequence). The CDR3 extends over 13 amino acids. CDR3 nucleotides: TGCAGTGCTAGTGGGGGAGGGCCCCATGAGCAGTTCTTC. It is translated as CSASGGGPHEQFF.

This clonotype was found a few times. V gene TRBV20-1 combines with J gene TRBJ1-2, with D uncertain. Germline CDR1 is DFQATT and CDR2 is SNEGSKA (reference sequence). There are 13 residues in the CDR3. V was clipped by 3 bases and J by 2 bases, with 10 bases between them. The CDR3 sequence: CSARTRQNYGYTF. CDR3 sequence (DNA): TGCAGTGCTAGGACGAGGCAGAACTATGGCTACACCTTC.

This sequence joins TRBV6-2 or TRBV6-3 and TRBJ2-5; TRBD2 is a possible D gene (6 bases). V was cut by 10 bases and J by 0 bases, with 15 bases left in between. Germline V gene sequence: CDR1 MNHEY, CDR2 SVGEGT. The CDR3 covers 14 residues. Written as DNA, the CDR3 is TGTGCCACGTCGGGGGAGACATACCAAGAGACCCAGTACTTC. It codes for CATSGETYQETQYF.

This clonotype has only a few counts. The chain employs TRBV4-3 and TRBJ2-2; TRBD2 might be the D (6 bases). The ends were cut back, 0 bases at V and 7 bases at J, with 27 bases in the middle. There are 20 residues in the CDR3. Germline CDR1 LGHNA, CDR2 YSLEER. The CDR3 here is CASSQDFAGPTGVGYGELFF. CDR3 DNA: TGCGCCAGCAGCCAAGATTTCGCGGGACCCACCGGGGTGGGCTACGGGGAGCTGTTTTTT.

As to this clonotype: An end of the junction differs from the germline gene, which may be a read error. V gene TRBV29-1 combines with J gene TRBJ2-7; TRBD2 agrees at 7 bases. The DNA end is more similar to TRBJ2-1, so the J call may be wrong. The germline CDR1 and CDR2 sequences are SQVTM and ANQGSEA. This CDR3 is 17 amino acids long. The CDR3 bases are TGTAGCGCCTTATCGCGATGGCGGGAGAGTAACTACAATGAGCAGTTCTTC. Protein: CSALSRWRESNYNEQFF.

This clonotype has only a few counts. The chain has TRBV2 and TRBJ1-1, with D unresolved. This CDR3 region has 11 residues. Germline V gene data show CDR1 as SNHLY and CDR2 as FYNNEI. The V end lost 6 bases, the J end lost 12 bases, and 14 bases lay between the germline ends. The CDR3 region is CASSELTPTFF. The CDR3 DNA sequence: TGTGCCAGCAGCGAACTAACGCCAACTTTCTTT.

The chain is built from TRBV6-1 and TRBJ2-1, with D uncertain. The CDR3 spans 16 residues. V gave up 5 bases and J gave up 3 bases, with 17 bases separating them. Germline V gene lookup returns CDR1 MNHNS and CDR2 SASEGT. CDR3 sequence reads: CASSIAPASNYNEQFF. DNA of the CDR3: TGTGCCAGCAGTATAGCCCCGGCAAGTAACTACAATGAGCAGTTCTTC.

In this sample, this clonotype turned up a few times. The chain employs TRBV10-2 and TRBJ1-2; a weak D match, TRBD1 (5 bases). Germline V lookup: CDR1 WSHSY, CDR2 SAAADI. This CDR3 has 14 amino acids. Between the trimmed V and J ends, which lost 5 bases and 6 bases, there was a span of 16 bases. This CDR3 is CASSPSGTANGYTF. The CDR3 bases are TGCGCCAGCAGTCCCTCCGGGACGGCAAATGGCTACACCTTC.

This clonotype was picked up a small number of times. V is TRBV7-9 and J is TRBJ1-4, with D maybe TRBD1 (6 bases). The CDR3 spans 14 residues. V was cut by 2 bases and J by 5 bases, with 9 bases left in between. The germline CDR1 and CDR2 sequences are SEHNR and FQNEAQ (reference sequence). This CDR3 reads CASSLNGQNEKLFF. The CDR3 DNA reads TGTGCCAGCAGCTTAAATGGACAGAATGAAAAACTGTTTTTT.

This clonotype has more than one count but fewer than ten. The CDR3 region has the DNA TGCAGTGCAAACCGGGGACAAACCTACGAGCAGTACTTC. This translates into CSANRGQTYEQYF. This chain links TRBV20-1 with TRBJ2-7; D perhaps matches TRBD1 (6 bases). V dropped 6 bases and J dropped 2 bases, with 14 bases sitting between them. CDR1 is DFQATT and CDR2 is SNEGSKA in the germline V gene (reference sequence). The CDR3 length is 13 residues.

There are a few counts of this clonotype. The chain combines TRBV3-1 with TRBJ2-1; D is unresolved. Trimming removed 3 bases at V and 1 base at J, with 16 bases between. The CDR3 is 17 residues long. The V gene's germline CDR1 is LGHDT and CDR2 YNNKEL (reference sequence). CDR3 sequence (DNA): TGTGCCAGCAGCCAGGAAGCCTGCAAAGGGTCCTACAATGAGCAGTTCTTC. It is translated as CASSQEACKGSYNEQFF.

The chain couples TRBV12-3 or TRBV12-4 to TRBJ2-3; TRBD2 aligns across 13 bases. The CDR3 loop spans 18 amino acids. V shed 7 bases and J 2 bases; nucleotides not matched to a gene: 12. The DNA of the CDR3 is TGTGCCAGCACCGGACTAGCGGGAGTAAGAGGAACCACAGATACGCAGTATTTT. This encodes CASTGLAGVRGTTDTQYF.

The gene calls are TRBV29-1 and TRBJ2-5; D is perhaps TRBD2 (7 bases). This CDR3 has 13 amino acids. Per the germline V gene, CDR1 is SQVTM and CDR2 is ANQGSEA. The V and J ends lost 3 bases and 5 bases respectively, with 13 bases between them. The CDR3 DNA follows: TGCAGCGTTGACGGGGGGCTTGGGGAGACCCAGTACTTC. Its translation is CSVDGGLGETQYF.

This clonotype was picked up a small number of times. This chain links TRBV6-2 or TRBV6-3 with TRBJ1-5; tentatively, D is TRBD1 (5 bases). The germline V and J ends were trimmed by 2 bases and 3 bases, with 11 bases remaining between them. Per the germline V gene, CDR1 is MNHEY and CDR2 is SVGEGT. There are 15 residues in the CDR3. The CDR3 coding sequence is TGTGCCAGCAGTTACCTGGGGGTCCTCAATCAGCCCCAGCATTTT. This encodes CASSYLGVLNQPQHF.

On this clonotype itself: The junction and the germline gene differ at one end; a read error may be behind it. The V gene is TRBV19, the J gene TRBJ2-5; a weak D match, TRBD2 (5 bases). This CDR3 is built from 14 residues. CDR1 is LNHDA and CDR2 is SQIVND in the germline V gene (reference sequence). CDR3 coding DNA: TGCGCCAGTAGTATAGTGGACTACCAAGAGACCCAGTACTTC. Translation gives CASSIVDYQETQYF.

Only a few counts were recorded for this clonotype. The chain employs TRBV13 and TRBJ2-1; 8 bases agree with TRBD2. The CDR3 totals 16 residues. Trimming cost V 5 bases and J 4 bases; bases outside gene matches: 10. Per the germline V gene, CDR1 is PRHDT and CDR2 is FYEKMQ (reference sequence). The CDR3 region is CASSHAAGGGYNEQFF. DNA for the CDR3: TGTGCCAGCAGCCATGCGGCGGGGGGCGGGTACAATGAGCAGTTCTTC. Combining the CDR3 with reference TRBV13 and TRBJ2-1 gives the whole variable domain AAGVIQSPRHLIKEKRETATLKCYPIPRHDTVYWYQQGPGQDPQFLISFYEKMQSDKGSIPDRFSAQQFSDYHSELNMSSLELGDSALYFCASSHAAGGGYNEQFFGPGTRLTVL.

The chain has TRBV7-9 and TRBJ2-1; tentatively, D is TRBD2 (6 bases). This CDR3 region has 14 residues. V was shortened by 5 bases and J by 9 bases, with 17 bases between the two germline ends. Germline loops: CDR1 SEHNR, CDR2 FQNEAQ (reference sequence). The CDR3 DNA is TGTGCCAGCAGCAGAGGAGGCGGGGAAGGTGAGCAGTTCTTC. This codes for CASSRGGGEGEQFF.

Of note for this clonotype: This may arise from a read error, as a much more abundant clone is one base away. The V and J genes are TRBV6-1 and TRBJ2-7; TRBD1 matches at 7 bases. Germline lookup yields CDR1 MNHNS and CDR2 SASEGT. The CDR3 spans 14 residues. The CDR3 nucleotides are TGTGCCGGCAGTGACAGGGAAGGGTCCTACGAGCAGTACTTC. This sequence encodes CAGSDREGSYEQYF.

This clonotype was detected ten times or more. The chain links TRBV12-3 or TRBV12-4 to TRBJ2-1; D may be TRBD1 (5 bases). There are 14 residues in the CDR3. Trimming left V 4 bases short and J 1 base short, with 8 bases between. CDR3 bases: TGTGCCAGCAGTTCAGACAGATCCTACAATGAGCAGTTCTTC. Translated: CASSSDRSYNEQFF.

The J gene is TRBJ1-1, the V gene TRBV7-6; no clear D gene. Germline V lookup: CDR1 SGHVS, CDR2 FNYEAQ. CDR3 length equals 15 residues. V lost 2 bases, J lost 2 bases, and 12 bases lay in between. Here the CDR3 reads CASSLTYRTNTEAFF. The CDR3 nucleotides read TGTGCCAGCAGCTTAACCTACCGAACTAACACTGAAGCTTTCTTT.

The chain links TRBV18 to TRBJ2-1; 7 positions agree with TRBD1. Germline V CDR1 and CDR2: KGHSH, LQKENI. The CDR3 sequence is 16 residues long. J gave up 5 bases and V 1 base, and 8 bases lay outside the gene matches. In DNA form, the CDR3 reads TGTGCCAGCTCACCACGACAGGGCCAACCACACAATGAGCAGTTCTTC. Residues: CASSPRQGQPHNEQFF.

The chain combines TRBV20-1 with TRBJ2-5; D might be TRBD1 (5 bases). With 0 bases removed from V and 5 bases from J, the gap between germline ends came to 10 bases. The CDR3 spans 13 residues. CDR1 is DFQATT, CDR2 SNEGSKA, per germline (reference sequence). CDR3 amino acids: CSARDRVKETQYF. The DNA for the CDR3 is TGCAGTGCTAGAGACAGGGTAAAGGAGACCCAGTACTTC.

There are a few counts of this clonotype. The V and J genes are TRBV3-1 and TRBJ2-1; D is unclear. Trimming took 0 bases from V and 0 from J, leaving 6 bases between them. Germline CDR1 reads LGHDT; CDR2 reads YNNKEL (reference sequence). The CDR3 loop spans 15 amino acids. The CDR3: CASSQDILSYNEQFF. The CDR3 coding sequence is TGTGCCAGCAGCCAAGACATCCTCTCCTACAATGAGCAGTTCTTC.

This clonotype was seen just once. The chain joins TRBV7-9 to TRBJ2-5; D might be TRBD2 (6 bases). Germline CDR1 is SEHNR and CDR2 is FQNEAQ (reference sequence). Trimming cost V 2 bases and J 6 bases, with 13 bases left between them. This CDR3 comprises 14 residues. The CDR3 sequence is CASSLIGGAKTQYF. CDR3 coding DNA: TGTGCCAGCAGCTTAATCGGCGGGGCCAAGACCCAGTACTTC.